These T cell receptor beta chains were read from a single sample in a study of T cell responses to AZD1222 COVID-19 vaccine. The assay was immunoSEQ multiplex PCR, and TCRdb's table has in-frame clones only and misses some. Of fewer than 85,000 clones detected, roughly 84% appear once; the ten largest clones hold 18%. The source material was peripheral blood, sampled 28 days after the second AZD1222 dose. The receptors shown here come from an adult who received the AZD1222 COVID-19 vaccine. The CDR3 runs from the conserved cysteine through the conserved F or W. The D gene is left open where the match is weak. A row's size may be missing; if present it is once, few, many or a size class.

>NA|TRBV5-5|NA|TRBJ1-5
CASSLANQPQHF
TGTGCCAGCAGCTTGGCCAATCAGCCCCAGCATTTT
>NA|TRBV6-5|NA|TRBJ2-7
CASSYSRGEGGEYF
TGTGCCAGCAGTTACTCGCGAGGTGAGGGCGGAGAGTACTTC
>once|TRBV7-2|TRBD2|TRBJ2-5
CASSPTGRGGARETQYF
TGTGCCAGCAGCCCCACGGGGCGCGGGGGGGCCCGGGAGACCCAGTACTTC
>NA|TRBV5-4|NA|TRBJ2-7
CASSLGDRNYEQYF
TGTGCCAGCAGCTTGGGCGACCGGAACTACGAGCAGTACTTC
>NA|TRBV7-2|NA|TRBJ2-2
CASSPRQTNTGELFF
TGTGCCAGCAGCCCCCGGCAGACGAACACCGGGGAGCTGTTTTTT
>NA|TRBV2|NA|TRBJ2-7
CASSANTDSYEQYF
TGTGCCAGCAGTGCTAATACCGACTCCTACGAGCAGTACTTC
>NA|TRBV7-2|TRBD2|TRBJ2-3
CASSPGGRGTQYF
TGTGCCAGCAGCCCGGGGGGGCGTGGGACGCAGTATTTT
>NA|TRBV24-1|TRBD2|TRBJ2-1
CATSLGGDEQFF
TGTGCCACCAGTCTGGGGGGGGATGAGCAGTTCTTC
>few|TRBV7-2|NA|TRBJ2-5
CASSLLVTQETQYF
TGTGCCAGCAGCTTACTGGTCACCCAAGAGACCCAGTACTTC
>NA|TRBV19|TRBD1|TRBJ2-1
CASSPNRGLNNEQFF
TGTGCCAGTAGTCCGAACAGGGGGTTAAACAATGAGCAGTTCTTC
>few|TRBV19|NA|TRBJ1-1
CASSIQNGGEAFF
TGTGCCAGTAGTATCCAGAACGGGGGTGAAGCTTTCTTT
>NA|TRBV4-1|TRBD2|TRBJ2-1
CASSQDATSAYNEQFF
TGCGCCAGCAGCCAAGATGCGACTAGCGCCTACAATGAGCAGTTCTTC
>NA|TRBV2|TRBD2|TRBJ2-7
CASREGLAPSYEQYF
TGTGCCAGCAGGGAAGGACTAGCGCCGTCCTACGAGCAGTACTTC
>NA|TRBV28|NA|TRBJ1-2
CASSSQLDGYTF
TGTGCCAGCAGTTCCCAACTGGACGGCTACACCTTC
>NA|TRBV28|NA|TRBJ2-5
CASSFRSETQYF
TGTGCCAGCAGTTTCCGGAGCGAGACCCAGTACTTC
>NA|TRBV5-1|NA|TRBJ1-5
CASREGSNQPQHF
TGCGCCAGCAGGGAGGGGTCCAATCAGCCCCAGCATTTT
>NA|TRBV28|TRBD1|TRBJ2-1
CASSSLDRGYNEQFF
TGTGCCAGCAGTTCTTTGGACAGGGGATACAATGAGCAGTTCTTC